The 11 T cell receptor beta chains reported below all come from one sample, sequenced in a study of blood T cell repertoires in COVID-19. Sequencing was performed with immunoSEQ multiplex PCR; in TCRdb, only in-frame clones are kept and a portion is missing. The data contain some 200,000 clones, 80% of them singletons. Sequencing was carried out using peripheral blood. These receptors originate from a woman in her 70s with acute or convalescent COVID-19.

The chain joins TRBV28 to TRBJ2-1; TRBD1 might be the D (6 bases). The germline CDR1 and CDR2 sequences are MDHEN and SYDVKM. V was trimmed by 6 bases and J by 0 bases, leaving 12 bases between them. This CDR3 has 15 amino acids. Here the CDR3 DNA reads TGTGCCAGCAGACGCCAGGGGAGCTCCTACAATGAGCAGTTCTTC. Residues: CASRRQGSSYNEQFF.

Only one count was recorded for this clone. This chain connects TRBV19 to TRBJ1-5; 11 bases map to TRBD1. The trim removed 10 bases at V and 7 bases at J, leaving 9 bases unmatched. Looked up from germline, CDR1 is LNHDA and CDR2 is SQIVND (reference sequence). The CDR3 extends over 14 amino acids. The CDR3 DNA reads TGTGCCACAAGTGGACAGGGGGCGGAACAGCCCCAGCATTTT. It yields the protein CATSGQGAEQPQHF.

This chain uses TRBV27 with TRBJ1-2, with 9 bases that match TRBD1. This CDR3 comprises 17 residues. After removal of 0 bases from V and 1 base from J, the junction contained 6 bases not matched to a gene. Germline values: CDR1 MNHEY, CDR2 SMNVEV (reference sequence). CDR3 DNA sequence: TGTGCCAGCAGTTTATCGTGGGACAGGGAGGTTAACTATGGCTACACCTTC. Its translation: CASSLSWDREVNYGYTF.

The V gene is TRBV29-1, the J gene TRBJ1-4; possible D gene TRBD1, 6 bases. The CDR3 has 13 residues. V was cut by 5 bases and J by 5 bases, with 12 bases left in between. Per the germline V gene, CDR1 is SQVTM and CDR2 is ANQGSEA. CDR3 DNA sequence: TGCAGCGTTTGGGGCCAGGGGAATGAAAAACTGTTTTTT. Its translation is CSVWGQGNEKLFF.

The chain carries TRBV7-8 and TRBJ1-1; a weak D match, TRBD1 (5 bases). CDR1 is SGHVS and CDR2 is FQNEAQ in the germline V gene. Trimming removed 5 bases at V and 5 bases at J, with 12 bases between. The CDR3 runs to 13 residues. The CDR3 loop is CASSLTGVTEAFF. The CDR3 DNA reads TGTGCCAGCAGCCTTACAGGAGTGACTGAAGCTTTCTTT.

The chain joins TRBV7-9 to TRBJ2-3; no reliable D call. Trimming shortened V by 3 bases and J by 0 bases, and 10 bases separated the two germline ends. Germline CDR1 reads SEHNR; CDR2 reads FQNEAQ (reference sequence). This CDR3 spans 15 amino acids. The CDR3 loop reads CASSFGGASTDTQYF. The CDR3 DNA follows: TGTGCCAGCAGCTTCGGTGGAGCTAGCACAGATACGCAGTATTTT.

V and J are TRBV7-2 and TRBJ1-3; a weak D match, TRBD1 (5 bases). V was cut by 1 base and J by 4 bases, with 8 bases left in between. CDR3 length equals 14 residues. Germline lookup yields CDR1 SGHTA and CDR2 FQGNSA. The CDR3 DNA reads TGTGCCAGCAGCTTAGACAGGTCCGGAAACACCATATATTTT. Residues: CASSLDRSGNTIYF.

Worth noting for this clone: Other DNA sequences of this sample code for an identical CDR3. The CDR3 DNA follows: TGCGCCAGCAGCCTACAGGGGGCAGATTCACCCCTCCACTTT. The encoded protein is CASSLQGADSPLHF. The chain couples TRBV5-1 to TRBJ1-6; 9 nucleotides agree with TRBD1. CDR3 length: 14 amino acids. Losses at the gene ends were 4 bases for V and 8 bases for J; bases not matched to a gene: 4. Germline V gene data show CDR1 as SGHRS and CDR2 as YFSETQ.

The rearrangement joins TRBV29-1 to TRBJ2-5; a possible D gene is TRBD2 (6 bases). Germline V gene lookup returns CDR1 SQVTM and CDR2 ANQGSEA. V dropped 8 bases and J dropped 5 bases, with 21 bases sitting between them. The CDR3 length is 14 residues. The CDR3 loop reads CSSQEGTGSETQYF. CDR3 nucleotides: TGCAGCTCTCAGGAGGGAACCGGATCGGAGACCCAGTACTTC.

The chain combines TRBV27 with TRBJ2-7; 7 nucleotides line up with TRBD1. V lost 8 bases and J lost 3; bases outside the gene matches: 4. This CDR3 contains 12 residues. The germline CDR1 and CDR2 sequences are MNHEY and SMNVEV (reference sequence). The CDR3 loop is CASGTVFYEQYF. For the CDR3, the DNA is TGTGCCAGCGGGACAGTGTTCTACGAGCAGTACTTC.

This clone was picked up one time. V is TRBV5-1 and J is TRBJ1-5; 9 bases line up with TRBD1. The CDR3 consists of 14 residues. V was pared by 4 bases and J by 6 bases, with 5 bases of the junction left unmatched. Germline V lookup: CDR1 SGHRS, CDR2 YFSETQ. CDR3: CASSTGTGSQPQHF. CDR3 coding DNA: TGCGCCAGCAGCACCGGGACAGGGAGTCAGCCCCAGCATTTT.